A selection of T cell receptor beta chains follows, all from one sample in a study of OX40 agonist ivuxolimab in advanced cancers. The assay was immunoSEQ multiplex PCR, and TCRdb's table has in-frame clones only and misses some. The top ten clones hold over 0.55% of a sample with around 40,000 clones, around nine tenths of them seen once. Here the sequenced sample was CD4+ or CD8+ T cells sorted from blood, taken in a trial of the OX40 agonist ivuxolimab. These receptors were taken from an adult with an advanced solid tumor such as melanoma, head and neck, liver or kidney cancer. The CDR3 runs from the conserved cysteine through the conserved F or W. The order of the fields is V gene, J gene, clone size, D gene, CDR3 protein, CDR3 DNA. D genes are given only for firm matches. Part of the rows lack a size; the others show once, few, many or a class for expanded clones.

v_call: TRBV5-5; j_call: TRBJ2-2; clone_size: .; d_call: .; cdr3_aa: CASSLGGGGTGELFF; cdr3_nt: TGTGCCAGCAGCTTAGGAGGTGGGGGCACCGGGGAGCTGTTTTTT
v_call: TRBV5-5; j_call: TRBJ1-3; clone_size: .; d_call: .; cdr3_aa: CASSLEGSGNTIYF; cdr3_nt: TGTGCCAGCAGCTTGGAAGGATCTGGAAACACCATATATTTT
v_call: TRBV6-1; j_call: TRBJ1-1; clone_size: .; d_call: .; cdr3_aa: CASSGEGITEAFF; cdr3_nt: TGTGCCAGCAGCGGGGAGGGTATCACTGAAGCTTTCTTT
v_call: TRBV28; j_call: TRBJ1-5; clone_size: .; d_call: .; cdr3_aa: CASSFLLGTQHF; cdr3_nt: TGTGCCAGCAGTTTCCTGCTGGGCACCCAGCATTTT
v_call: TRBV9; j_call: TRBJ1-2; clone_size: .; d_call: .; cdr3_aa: CASSSSEDLRDYGYTF; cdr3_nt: TGTGCCAGCAGCTCCTCTGAGGATCTCCGGGACTATGGCTACACCTTC
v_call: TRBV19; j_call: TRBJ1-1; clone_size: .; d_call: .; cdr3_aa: CASSFRASNTEAFF; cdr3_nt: TGTGCCAGTAGTTTCCGGGCTTCGAACACTGAAGCTTTCTTT
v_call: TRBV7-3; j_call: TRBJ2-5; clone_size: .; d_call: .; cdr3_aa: CASSLMAGAGETQYF; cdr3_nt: TGTGCCAGCAGCTTAATGGCTGGGGCTGGGGAGACCCAGTACTTC
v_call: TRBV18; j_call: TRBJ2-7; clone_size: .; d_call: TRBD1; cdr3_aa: CASSPPTGAYEQYF; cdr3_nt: TGTGCCAGCTCACCACCGACAGGGGCCTACGAGCAGTACTTC
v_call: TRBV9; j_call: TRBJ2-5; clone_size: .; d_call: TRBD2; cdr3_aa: CASSASGTSRGETQYF; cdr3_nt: TGTGCCAGCAGCGCATCCGGGACTAGCCGTGGAGAGACCCAGTACTTC
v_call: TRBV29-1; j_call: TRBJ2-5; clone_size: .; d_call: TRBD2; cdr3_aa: CSVMTSGGSGTQYF; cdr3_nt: TGCAGCGTTATGACTAGCGGGGGCAGCGGGACCCAGTACTTC
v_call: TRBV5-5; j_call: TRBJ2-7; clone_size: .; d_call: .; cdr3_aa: CASSLGRPFDEQYF; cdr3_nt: TGTGCCAGCAGCTTGGGGAGGCCATTCGACGAGCAGTACTTC
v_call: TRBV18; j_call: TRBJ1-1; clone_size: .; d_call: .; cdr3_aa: CASSPTRSADTEAFF; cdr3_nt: TGTGCCAGCTCACCAACAAGGTCCGCCGACACTGAAGCTTTCTTT
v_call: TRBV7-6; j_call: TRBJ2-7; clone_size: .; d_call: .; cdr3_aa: CASSLGSSLGEQYF; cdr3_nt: TGTGCCAGCAGCTTAGGGTCCTCCCTTGGCGAGCAGTACTTC
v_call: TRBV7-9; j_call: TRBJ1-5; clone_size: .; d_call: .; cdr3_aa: CASSLGAGINQPQHF; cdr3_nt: TGTGCCAGCAGCTTGGGCGCAGGAATCAATCAGCCCCAGCATTTT
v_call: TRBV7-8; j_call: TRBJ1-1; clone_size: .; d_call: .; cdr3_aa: CASSLGQAPGEAFF; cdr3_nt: TGTGCCAGCAGCTTAGGACAGGCCCCGGGTGAAGCTTTCTTT
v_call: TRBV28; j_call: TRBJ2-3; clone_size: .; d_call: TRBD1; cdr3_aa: CASSSTGLTDTQYF; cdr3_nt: TGTGCCAGCAGTTCGACAGGGCTCACAGATACGCAGTATTTT
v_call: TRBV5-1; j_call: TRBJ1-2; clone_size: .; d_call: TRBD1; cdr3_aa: CASSYGTAANYGYTF; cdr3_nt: TGCGCCAGCAGCTATGGGACAGCTGCTAACTATGGCTACACCTTC
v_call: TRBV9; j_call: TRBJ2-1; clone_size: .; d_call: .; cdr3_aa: CATGRTYNEQFF; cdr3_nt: TGTGCCACCGGCCGTACCTACAATGAGCAGTTCTTC
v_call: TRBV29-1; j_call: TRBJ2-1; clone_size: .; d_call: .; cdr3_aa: CSVGTRDRIYNEQFF; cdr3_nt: TGCAGCGTCGGAACCCGGGACCGAATCTACAATGAGCAGTTCTTC
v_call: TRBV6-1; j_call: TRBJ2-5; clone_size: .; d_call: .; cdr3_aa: CASSELGLGETQYF; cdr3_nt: TGTGCCAGCAGTGAATTGGGTTTGGGAGAGACCCAGTACTTC
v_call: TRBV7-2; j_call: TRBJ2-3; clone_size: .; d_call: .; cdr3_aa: CASTIQATDTQYF; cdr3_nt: TGTGCCAGCACCATACAGGCCACAGATACGCAGTATTTT
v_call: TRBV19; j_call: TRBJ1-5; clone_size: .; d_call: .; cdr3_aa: CASSFQDNNQPQHF; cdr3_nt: TGTGCCAGTAGTTTTCAGGATAACAATCAGCCCCAGCATTTT
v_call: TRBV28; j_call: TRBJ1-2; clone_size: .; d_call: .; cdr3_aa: CASSEQGNYGYTF; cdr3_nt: TGTGCCAGCAGTGAGCAGGGGAACTATGGCTACACCTTC
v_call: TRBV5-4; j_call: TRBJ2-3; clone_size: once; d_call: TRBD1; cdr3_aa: CASRPRDRVADTQYF; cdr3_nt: TGTGCCAGCAGACCGCGGGACAGGGTCGCAGATACGCAGTATTTT
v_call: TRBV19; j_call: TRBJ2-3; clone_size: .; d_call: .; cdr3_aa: CASRITGTDTQYF; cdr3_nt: TGTGCCAGTAGGATCACTGGCACAGATACGCAGTATTTT
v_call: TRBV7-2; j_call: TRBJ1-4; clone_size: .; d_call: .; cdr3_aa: CASSSTGFYEKLFF; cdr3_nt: TGTGCCAGCAGCTCAACAGGGTTTTATGAAAAACTGTTTTTT
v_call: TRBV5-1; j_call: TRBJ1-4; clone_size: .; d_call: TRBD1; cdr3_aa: CASSDGQGEKLFF; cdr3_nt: TGCGCCAGCAGCGATGGACAGGGAGAAAAACTGTTTTTT
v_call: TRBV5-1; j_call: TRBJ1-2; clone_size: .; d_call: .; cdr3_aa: CASSLAALGDYGYTF; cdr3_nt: TGCGCCAGCAGCTTGGCCGCATTGGGGGACTATGGCTACACCTTC
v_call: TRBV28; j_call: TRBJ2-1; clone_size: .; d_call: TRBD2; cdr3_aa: CASGTSGGGNEQFF; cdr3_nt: TGTGCCAGCGGAACTAGCGGGGGGGGCAATGAGCAGTTCTTC
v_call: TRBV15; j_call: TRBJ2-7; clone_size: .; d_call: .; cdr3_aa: CATSPNREGVHEQYF; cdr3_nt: TGTGCCACCAGCCCGAACAGGGAGGGTGTCCACGAGCAGTACTTC
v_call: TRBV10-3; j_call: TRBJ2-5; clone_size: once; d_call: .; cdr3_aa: CAIGSNQETQYF; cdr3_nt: TGTGCCATCGGAAGTAACCAAGAGACCCAGTACTTC
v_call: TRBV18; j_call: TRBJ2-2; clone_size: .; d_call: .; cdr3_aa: CASSPPGRAGELFF; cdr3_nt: TGTGCCAGCTCTCCCCCGGGACGGGCCGGGGAGCTGTTTTTT
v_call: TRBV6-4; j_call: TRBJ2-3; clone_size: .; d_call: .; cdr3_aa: CASSASGMTTDTQYF; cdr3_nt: TGTGCCAGCAGTGCCTCCGGGATGACCACAGATACGCAGTATTTT
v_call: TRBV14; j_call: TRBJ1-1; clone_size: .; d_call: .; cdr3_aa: CASSQQGRNTEAFF; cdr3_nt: TGTGCCAGCAGCCAACAGGGAAGGAACACTGAAGCTTTCTTT
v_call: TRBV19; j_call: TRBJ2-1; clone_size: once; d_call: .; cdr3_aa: CATSSRVGGTRNEQFF; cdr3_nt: TGTGCCACAAGCTCCCGAGTGGGGGGCACCAGAAATGAGCAGTTCTTC
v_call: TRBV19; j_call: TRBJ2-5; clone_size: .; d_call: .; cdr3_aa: CASSLNWWGSQETQYF; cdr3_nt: TGTGCCAGTAGTCTCAACTGGTGGGGGTCCCAAGAGACCCAGTACTTC
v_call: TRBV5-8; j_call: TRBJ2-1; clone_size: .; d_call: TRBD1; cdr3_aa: CASSLVGQGARNEQFF; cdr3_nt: TGTGCCAGCAGCTTGGTGGGACAGGGGGCGCGAAATGAGCAGTTCTTC
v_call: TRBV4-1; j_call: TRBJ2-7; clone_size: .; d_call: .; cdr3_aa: CASKQATVGGHYEQYF; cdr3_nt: TGCGCCAGCAAACAGGCTACCGTGGGGGGCCACTACGAGCAGTACTTC
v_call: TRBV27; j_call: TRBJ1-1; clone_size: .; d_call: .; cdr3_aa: CASRAGRLNTEAFF; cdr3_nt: TGTGCCAGCAGGGCCGGGAGATTGAACACTGAAGCTTTCTTT
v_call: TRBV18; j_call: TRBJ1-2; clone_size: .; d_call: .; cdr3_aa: CASSPPGIDRYTF; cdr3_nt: TGTGCCAGCTCACCACCGGGGATCGACCGCTACACCTTC
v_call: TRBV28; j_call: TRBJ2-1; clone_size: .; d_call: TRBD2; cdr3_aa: CASGRGNLEQFF; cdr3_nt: TGTGCCAGCGGGAGGGGCAACCTTGAGCAGTTCTTC
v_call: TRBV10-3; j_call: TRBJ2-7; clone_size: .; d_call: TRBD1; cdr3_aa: CAISRTGTTYEQYF; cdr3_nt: TGTGCCATCAGCCGGACAGGGACGACCTACGAGCAGTACTTC
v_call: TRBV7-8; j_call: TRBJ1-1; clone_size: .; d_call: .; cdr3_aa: CASSPEGYTEAFF; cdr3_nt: TGTGCCAGCAGCCCCGAGGGGTACACTGAAGCTTTCTTT
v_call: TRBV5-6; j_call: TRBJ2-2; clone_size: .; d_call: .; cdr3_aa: CASSREGSNTGELFF; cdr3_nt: TGTGCCAGCAGTCGAGAGGGGTCGAACACCGGGGAGCTGTTTTTT
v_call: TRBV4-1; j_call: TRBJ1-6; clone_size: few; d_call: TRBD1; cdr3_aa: CASSQATGQGSPLHF; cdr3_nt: TGCGCCAGCAGCCAGGCGACAGGGCAGGGATCACCCCTCCACTTT
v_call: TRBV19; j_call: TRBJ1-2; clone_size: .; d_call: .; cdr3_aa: CASSIGGDAGGYTF; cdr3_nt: TGTGCCAGTAGTATAGGTGGAGACGCAGGTGGCTACACCTTC